What follows is one T cell receptor (beta chain) and its context. Its specificity is not known. The data were obtained in a study of cytomegalovirus exposure and HLA in healthy donors. Whole-study findings and limits: Fewer than 20,000 TCR beta sequences were associated with HLA alleles at 0.05 false discovery rate in a later analysis. For presence/absence analyses, sequencing depth was assumed to be roughly uniform across donors. When a later analysis was performed, an Asian-associated ancestry cluster reportedly had fewer N-insertions than the approximately 680-donor mean.

Per germline, CDR1 SGHRS and CDR2 YFSETQ. This CDR3 is built from 13 residues. The V and J ends lost 3 bases and 10 bases, in that order; junction bases with no gene match: 7. In the PCR, 60 Vbeta and 13 Jbeta primers were used. This table comes from immunoSEQ multiplex PCR, and its TCRdb copy is limited to in-frame clones, with some not included. Of under 45,000 clones listed, 70% to 85% are singletons. The TCR was taken from a man aged 25-45 years in good health and CMV-seronegative. The rearrangement links TRBV5-1 to TRBJ2-1, with TRBD2 matching over 7 bases. Material: PBMCs. The CDR3 DNA is TGCGCCAGCAGCTCAGTGCTAGCGGAGGAGCAGTTCTTC. Amino acids: CASSSVLAEEQFF. The entire variable domain, with the rest obtained from reference TRBV5-1 and TRBJ2-1, is as follows: KAGVTQTPRYLIKTRGQQVTLSCSPISGHRSVSWYQQTPGQGLQFLFEYFSETQRNKGNFPGRFSGRQFSNSRSEMNVSTLELGDSALYLCASSSVLAEEQFFGPGTRLTVL.